This T cell receptor beta chain stems from a study of blood T cell repertoires in COVID-19. Overall study context: Acute and convalescent COVID-19 samples came from the United States, Italy and Spain.

The method was immunoSEQ multiplex PCR; TCRdb's version includes in-frame clones alone and lacks a portion of them. In the table there are 80,000 to 90,000 clones, 70% to 85% of which are singletons. The source material was peripheral blood. The sequence was collected from a man between 70 and 80 years old with acute or convalescent COVID-19.

In nucleotides, the CDR3 is TGTGCCAGTAGCCCTTCACAGGGATCGGCCGGGGAGCTGTTTTTT. This sequence encodes CASSPSQGSAGELFF. The V call is TRBV19, the J call TRBJ2-2; possible D gene TRBD1, 6 bases. Trimming removed 6 bases from V and 6 bases from J, with 17 bases in between. The CDR3 extends over 15 amino acids. CDR1 LNHDA and CDR2 SQIVND come from the germline V gene (reference sequence).